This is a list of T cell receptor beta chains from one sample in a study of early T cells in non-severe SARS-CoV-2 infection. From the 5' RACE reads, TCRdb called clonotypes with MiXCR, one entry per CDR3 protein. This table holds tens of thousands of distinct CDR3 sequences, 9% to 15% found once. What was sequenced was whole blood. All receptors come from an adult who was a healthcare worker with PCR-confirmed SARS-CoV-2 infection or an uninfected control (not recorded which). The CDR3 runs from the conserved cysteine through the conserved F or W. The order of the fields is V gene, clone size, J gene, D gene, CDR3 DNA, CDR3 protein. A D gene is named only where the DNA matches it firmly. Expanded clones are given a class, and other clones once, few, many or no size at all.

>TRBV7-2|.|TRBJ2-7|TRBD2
TGTGCCAGCAGCCCTCAGCAGGGCCTTTATAGCGGGAGTAGTCACGAGCAGTACTTC
CASSPQQGLYSGSSHEQYF
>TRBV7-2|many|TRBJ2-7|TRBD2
TGTGCCAGCAGCCCAGTCCGCGGGAGGGCCTACGAGCAGTACTTC
CASSPVRGRAYEQYF
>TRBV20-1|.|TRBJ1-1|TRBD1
TGCAGTGCCGGGAGGGCAGGGGGGTATCCTGAAGCTTTCTTT
CSAGRAGGYPEAFF
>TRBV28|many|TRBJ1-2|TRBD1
TGTGCCAGCAGTGGGGACAGGGTCTATGGCTACACCTTC
CASSGDRVYGYTF
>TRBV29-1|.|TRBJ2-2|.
TGCAGCGTTAAGCGGATGAACACCGGGGAGCTGTTTTTT
CSVKRMNTGELFF
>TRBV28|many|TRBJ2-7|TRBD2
TGTGCCAGCAGCCCCGGAGGGGGACTAGCGGGTTATGGGCAGTACTTC
CASSPGGGLAGYGQYF
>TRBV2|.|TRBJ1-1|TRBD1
TGTGCCAGCACATTAGAACTGGACAGGATCCCTTTCTTT
CASTLELDRIPFF
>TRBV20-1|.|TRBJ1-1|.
TGCAGTGCCGGACAGCAGGCGAACACTGAAGCTTTCTTT
CSAGQQANTEAFF
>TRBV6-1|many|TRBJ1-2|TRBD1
TGTGCCAGCAGTTCCGGGACAGGGAGGGATGGCTACACCTTC
CASSSGTGRDGYTF
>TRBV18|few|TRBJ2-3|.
TGTGCCAGCTCACCCTCGTGGGATCCAGTGGATACGCAGTATTTT
CASSPSWDPVDTQYF
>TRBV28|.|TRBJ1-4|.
TGTGCCAGCAGTTTCCAGCGGGGAAAACTGTTTTTT
CASSFQRGKLFF
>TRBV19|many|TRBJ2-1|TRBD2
TGTGCCAGTAGTTTCGCTAGCGGGAGGGCCCTGGGTGAGCAGTTCTTC
CASSFASGRALGEQFF
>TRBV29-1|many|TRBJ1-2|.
TGCAGCGTTGACTCACAGGATGACTATGGCTACACCTTC
CSVDSQDDYGYTF
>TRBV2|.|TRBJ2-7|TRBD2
TGTGCCAGCAGTCCCGGGACTAGCAACAACGAGCAGTACTTC
CASSPGTSNNEQYF
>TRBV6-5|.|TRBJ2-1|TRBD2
TGTGCCAGCAGCGATCCGGGTGGGACTAGCCGCGGCAATGAGCAGTTCTTC
CASSDPGGTSRGNEQFF
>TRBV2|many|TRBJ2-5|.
TGTGCCAGCAGTGAAGGGTCCCGCGAGACCCAGTACTTC
CASSEGSRETQYF
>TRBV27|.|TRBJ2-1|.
TGTGCCAGCAGTTTAAGGGGCGGGAGACAGGGGTCTAATGAGCAGTTCTTC
CASSLRGGRQGSNEQFF
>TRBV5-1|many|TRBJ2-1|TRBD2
TGCGCCAGCAGCTGGACTAGCGGCCCCTACAATGAGCAGTTCTTC
CASSWTSGPYNEQFF
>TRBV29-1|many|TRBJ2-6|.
TGCAGCGTTGGGTCCACAGGGTCCACTGGGGCCAACGTCCTGACTTTC
CSVGSTGSTGANVLTF
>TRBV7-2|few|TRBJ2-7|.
TGTGCCAGCAGCCTGGGACTGCTATACGAGCAGTACTTC
CASSLGLLYEQYF
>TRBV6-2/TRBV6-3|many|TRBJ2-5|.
TGTGCCAGCAAGACCAGGGTCAAGACCCAGTACTTC
CASKTRVKTQYF
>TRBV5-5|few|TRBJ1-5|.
TGTGCCAGCAGCCCGGGCCCGGGGTTCCCCCAGCATTTT
CASSPGPGFPQHF
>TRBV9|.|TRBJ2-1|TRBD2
TGTGCCAGCAGCGGCGGGACTAGCGGCCCCTATGAGCAGTTCTTC
CASSGGTSGPYEQFF
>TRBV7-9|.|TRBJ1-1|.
TGTGCCAGCAGCTTAAAGTCTGAAACCAAAGCTTTCTTT
CASSLKSETKAFF
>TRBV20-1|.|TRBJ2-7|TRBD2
TGCAGTGCTAGAGAGGGAGGGCCCGGAAACGAGCAGTACTTC
CSAREGGPGNEQYF
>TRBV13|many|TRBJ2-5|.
TGTGCCAGCAGCCCGGGACGGGCACGGTACCAAGAGACCCAGTACTTC
CASSPGRARYQETQYF
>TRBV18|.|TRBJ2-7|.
TGTGCCAGCTCACCAACGGGAAGCTACGAGCAGTACTTC
CASSPTGSYEQYF
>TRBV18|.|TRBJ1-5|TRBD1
TGTGCCAGCTCACCTACAGGGGATTGGAGACAGCCCCAGCATTTT
CASSPTGDWRQPQHF
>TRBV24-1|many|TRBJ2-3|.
TGTGCCACCAGTGAATACGGGCTTGGAAGCACAGATACGCAGTATTTT
CATSEYGLGSTDTQYF
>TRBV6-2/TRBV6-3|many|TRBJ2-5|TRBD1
TGTGCCAGCAGTGACCCCCGACAGGGACAAGAGACCCAGTACTTC
CASSDPRQGQETQYF